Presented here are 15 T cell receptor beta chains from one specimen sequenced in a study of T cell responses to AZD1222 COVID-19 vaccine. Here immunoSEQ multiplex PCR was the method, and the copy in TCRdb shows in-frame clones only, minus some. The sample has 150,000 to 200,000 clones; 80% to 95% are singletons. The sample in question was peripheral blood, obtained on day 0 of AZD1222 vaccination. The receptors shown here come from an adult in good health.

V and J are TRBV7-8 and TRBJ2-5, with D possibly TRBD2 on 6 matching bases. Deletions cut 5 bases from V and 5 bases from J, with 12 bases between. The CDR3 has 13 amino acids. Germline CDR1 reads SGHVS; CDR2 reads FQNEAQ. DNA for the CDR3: TGTGCCAGCAGCCGAACTAGCTCGGAGACCCAGTACTTC. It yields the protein CASSRTSSETQYF.

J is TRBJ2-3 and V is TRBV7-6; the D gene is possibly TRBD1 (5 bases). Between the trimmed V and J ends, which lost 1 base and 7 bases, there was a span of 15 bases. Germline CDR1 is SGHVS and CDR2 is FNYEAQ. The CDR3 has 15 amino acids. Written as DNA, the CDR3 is TGTGCCAGCAGCTTAGGTGGTCCAGGGTCATATACGCAGTATTTT. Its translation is CASSLGGPGSYTQYF.

The chain's CDR3 is CSVGGTGGAETQYF. The CDR3 DNA reads TGCAGCGTTGGCGGGACAGGGGGCGCAGAGACCCAGTACTTC. The V call is TRBV29-1, the J call TRBJ2-5, with 12 bases matching TRBD1. Germline V gene data show CDR1 as SQVTM and CDR2 as ANQGSEA. The CDR3 consists of 14 residues. Trimming took 4 bases from V and 4 from J; bases not matched to a gene: 4. The full variable domain, its missing parts supplied by reference TRBV29-1 and TRBJ2-5, is SAVISQKPSRDICQRGTSLTIQCQVDSQVTMMFWYRQQPGQSLTLIATANQGSEATYESGFVIDKFPISRPNLTFSTLTVSNMSPEDSSIYLCSVGGTGGAETQYFGPGTRLLVL.

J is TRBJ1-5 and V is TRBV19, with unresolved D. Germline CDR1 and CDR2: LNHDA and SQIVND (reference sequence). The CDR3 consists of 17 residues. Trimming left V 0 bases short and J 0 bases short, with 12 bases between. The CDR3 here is CASSIDLQPYSNQPQHF. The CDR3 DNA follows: TGTGCCAGTAGTATAGATCTGCAGCCCTATAGCAATCAGCCCCAGCATTTT.

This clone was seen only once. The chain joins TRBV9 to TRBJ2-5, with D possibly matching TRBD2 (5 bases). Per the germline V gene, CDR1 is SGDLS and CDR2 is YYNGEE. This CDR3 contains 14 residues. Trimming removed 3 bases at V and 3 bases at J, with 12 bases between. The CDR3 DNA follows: TGTGCCAGCAGCGCCCGTGGACTTAAAGAGACCCAGTACTTC. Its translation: CASSARGLKETQYF. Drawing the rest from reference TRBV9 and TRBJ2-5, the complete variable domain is DSGVTQTPKHLITATGQRVTLRCSPRSGDLSVYWYQQSLDQGLQFLIQYYNGEERAKGNILERFSAQQFPDLHSELNLSSLELGDSALYFCASSARGLKETQYFGPGTRLLVL.

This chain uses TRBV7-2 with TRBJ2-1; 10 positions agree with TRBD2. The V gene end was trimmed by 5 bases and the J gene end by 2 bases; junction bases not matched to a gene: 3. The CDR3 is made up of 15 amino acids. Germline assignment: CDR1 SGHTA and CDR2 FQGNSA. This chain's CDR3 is CASSPLAGAYNEQFF. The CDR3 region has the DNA TGTGCCAGCAGCCCTCTAGCGGGGGCCTACAATGAGCAGTTCTTC.

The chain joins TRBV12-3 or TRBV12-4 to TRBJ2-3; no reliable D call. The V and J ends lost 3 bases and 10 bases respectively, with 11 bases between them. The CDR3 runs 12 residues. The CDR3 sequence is CASSFKREAQYF. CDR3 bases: TGTGCCAGCAGTTTTAAGAGAGAGGCGCAGTATTTT.

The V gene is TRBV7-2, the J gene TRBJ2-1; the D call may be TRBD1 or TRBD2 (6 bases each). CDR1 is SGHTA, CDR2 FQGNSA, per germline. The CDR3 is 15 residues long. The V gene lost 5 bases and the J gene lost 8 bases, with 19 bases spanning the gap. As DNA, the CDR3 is TGTGCCAGCAGCAGCCCCGGTGTGGGGGGCCATGAGCAGTTCTTC. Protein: CASSSPGVGGHEQFF. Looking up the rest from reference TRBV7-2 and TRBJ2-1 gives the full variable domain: GAGVSQSPSNKVTEKGKDVELRCDPISGHTALYWYRQSLGQGLEFLIYFQGNSAPDKSGLPSDRFSAERTGGSVSTLTIQRTQQEDSAVYLCASSSPGVGGHEQFFGPGTRLTVL.

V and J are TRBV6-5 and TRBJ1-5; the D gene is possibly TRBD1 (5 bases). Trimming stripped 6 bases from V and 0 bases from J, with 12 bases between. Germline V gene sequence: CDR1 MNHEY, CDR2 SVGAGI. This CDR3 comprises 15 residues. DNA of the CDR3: TGTGCCAGCAGGCCAATGGGGGATAGCAATCAGCCCCAGCATTTT. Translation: CASRPMGDSNQPQHF.

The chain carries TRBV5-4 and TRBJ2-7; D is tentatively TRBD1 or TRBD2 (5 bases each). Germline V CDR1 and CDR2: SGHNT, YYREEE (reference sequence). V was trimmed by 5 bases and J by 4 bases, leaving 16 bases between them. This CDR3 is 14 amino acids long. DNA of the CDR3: TGTGCCAGCAGTTCGACCGGGACGGGATACGAGCAGTACTTC. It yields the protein CASSSTGTGYEQYF.

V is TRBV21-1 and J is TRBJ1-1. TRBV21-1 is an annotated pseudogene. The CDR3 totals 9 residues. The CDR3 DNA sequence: TGTGCCAGCAGCACTGAAGCTTTCTTT. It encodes CASSTEAFF.

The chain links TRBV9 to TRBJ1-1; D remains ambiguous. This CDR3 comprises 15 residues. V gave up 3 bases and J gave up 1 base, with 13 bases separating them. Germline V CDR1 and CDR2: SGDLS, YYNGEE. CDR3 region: CASSGPILENTEAFF. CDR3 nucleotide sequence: TGTGCCAGCAGCGGACCGATACTGGAGAACACTGAAGCTTTCTTT.

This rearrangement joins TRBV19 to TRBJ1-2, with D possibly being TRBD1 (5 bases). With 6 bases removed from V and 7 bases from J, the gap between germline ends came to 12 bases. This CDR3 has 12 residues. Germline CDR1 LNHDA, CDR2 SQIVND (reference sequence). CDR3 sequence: CASSPSGGGYTF. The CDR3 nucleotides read TGTGCCAGTAGCCCATCGGGGGGTGGCTACACCTTC.

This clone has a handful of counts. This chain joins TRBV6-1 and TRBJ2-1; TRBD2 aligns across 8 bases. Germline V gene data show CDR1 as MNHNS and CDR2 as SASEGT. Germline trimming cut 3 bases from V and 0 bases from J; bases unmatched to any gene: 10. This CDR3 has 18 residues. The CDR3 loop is CASSDPGGRGNSYNEQFF. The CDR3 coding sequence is TGTGCCAGCAGTGACCCGGGGGGGCGGGGCAACTCCTACAATGAGCAGTTCTTC.

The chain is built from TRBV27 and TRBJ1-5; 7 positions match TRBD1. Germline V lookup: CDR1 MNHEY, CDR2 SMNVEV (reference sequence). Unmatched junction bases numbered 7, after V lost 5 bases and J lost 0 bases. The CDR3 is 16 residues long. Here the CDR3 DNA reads TGTGCCAGCAGTAGGGGACAGACTTATAGCAATCAGCCCCAGCATTTT. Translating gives CASSRGQTYSNQPQHF.